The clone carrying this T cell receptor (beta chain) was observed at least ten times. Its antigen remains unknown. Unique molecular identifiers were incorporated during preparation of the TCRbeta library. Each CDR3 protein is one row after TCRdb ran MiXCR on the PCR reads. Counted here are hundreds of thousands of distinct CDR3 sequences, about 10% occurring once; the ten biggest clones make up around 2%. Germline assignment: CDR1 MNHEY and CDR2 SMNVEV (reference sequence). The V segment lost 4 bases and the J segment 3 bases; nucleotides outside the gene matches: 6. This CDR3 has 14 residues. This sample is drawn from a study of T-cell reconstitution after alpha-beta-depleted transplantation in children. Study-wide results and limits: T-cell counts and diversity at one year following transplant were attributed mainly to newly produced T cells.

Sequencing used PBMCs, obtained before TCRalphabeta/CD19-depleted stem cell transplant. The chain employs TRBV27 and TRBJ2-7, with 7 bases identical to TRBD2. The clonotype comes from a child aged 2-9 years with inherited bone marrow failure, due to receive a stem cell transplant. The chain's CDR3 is CASSSSGALYEQYF. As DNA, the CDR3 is TGTGCCAGCAGTTCGAGCGGGGCCCTCTACGAGCAGTACTTC.